This is a list of T cell receptor beta chains from one sample in a study of T cells in Graves' hyperthyroidism and ophthalmopathy. TCRdb ran MiXCR on the multiplex PCR reads and lists one entry per CDR3 protein. Here the sample spans a few hundred thousand distinct CDR3 sequences, 20% to 25% being singletons. The sequenced sample was blood. The receptors come from a man younger than 35 with Graves' hyperthyroidism. The CDR3 runs from the conserved cysteine through the conserved F or W. The D gene is left open where the match is weak. Clone size appears in some rows only: once, few, many, or a class for an expanded clone.

v_call: TRBV9; clone_size: many; j_call: TRBJ2-7; d_call: NA; cdr3_aa: CASSVDLGGYEQYF; cdr3_nt: TGTGCCAGCAGCGTAGATCTAGGCGGCTACGAGCAGTACTTC
v_call: TRBV5-1; clone_size: many; j_call: TRBJ1-2; d_call: NA; cdr3_aa: CASSLGEEGRGYGYTF; cdr3_nt: TGCGCCAGCAGCTTGGGTGAGGAGGGAAGGGGCTATGGCTACACCTTC
v_call: TRBV6-2/TRBV6-3; clone_size: NA; j_call: TRBJ2-3; d_call: NA; cdr3_aa: CASSPPGGRGRTDTQYF; cdr3_nt: TGTGCCAGCAGTCCCCCGGGCGGCAGGGGCCGCACAGATACGCAGTATTTT
v_call: TRBV4-1; clone_size: few; j_call: TRBJ2-7; d_call: TRBD1; cdr3_aa: CASSQLDRGGYEQYF; cdr3_nt: TGCGCCAGCAGCCAACTCGACAGGGGTGGGTACGAGCAGTACTTC
v_call: TRBV7-2; clone_size: many; j_call: TRBJ2-7; d_call: NA; cdr3_aa: CASSSTSSYEQYF; cdr3_nt: TGTGCCAGCAGCTCAACTAGCAGCTACGAGCAGTACTTC
v_call: TRBV5-1; clone_size: NA; j_call: TRBJ1-1; d_call: NA; cdr3_aa: CASSLTGTPEAFF; cdr3_nt: TGCGCCAGCAGCTTGACTGGGACGCCGGAAGCTTTCTTT
v_call: TRBV6-5; clone_size: many; j_call: TRBJ2-5; d_call: TRBD1; cdr3_aa: CASSLTGGSETQYF; cdr3_nt: TGTGCCAGCAGCTTAACAGGGGGCAGCGAGACCCAGTACTTC
v_call: TRBV19; clone_size: many; j_call: TRBJ1-5; d_call: NA; cdr3_aa: CASVQGNQPQHF; cdr3_nt: TGTGCCAGTGTACAGGGAAATCAGCCCCAGCATTTT
v_call: TRBV9; clone_size: NA; j_call: TRBJ1-1; d_call: TRBD1; cdr3_aa: CASSARQGNTEAFF; cdr3_nt: TGTGCCAGCAGCGCAAGACAGGGCAACACTGAAGCTTTCTTT
v_call: TRBV12-3/TRBV12-4; clone_size: NA; j_call: TRBJ1-1; d_call: NA; cdr3_aa: CASTLDSEAFF; cdr3_nt: TGTGCCAGCACCCTGGACAGCGAAGCTTTCTTT
v_call: TRBV20-1; clone_size: few; j_call: TRBJ1-2; d_call: NA; cdr3_aa: CSARDEPGPRGYTF; cdr3_nt: TGCAGTGCTAGAGATGAGCCAGGGCCCCGTGGCTACACCTTC
v_call: TRBV6-5; clone_size: NA; j_call: TRBJ2-5; d_call: TRBD2; cdr3_aa: CASSLSGRGQETQYF; cdr3_nt: TGTGCCAGCAGTTTAAGCGGGAGAGGTCAAGAGACCCAGTACTTC
v_call: TRBV27; clone_size: many; j_call: TRBJ2-4; d_call: TRBD1; cdr3_aa: CASSTDRGGNIQYF; cdr3_nt: TGTGCCAGCAGTACAGACAGGGGAGGAAACATTCAGTACTTC
v_call: TRBV2; clone_size: few; j_call: TRBJ1-1; d_call: TRBD1; cdr3_aa: CASRKGFGTGRTEAFF; cdr3_nt: TGTGCCAGCAGGAAGGGATTCGGGACAGGGAGAACTGAAGCTTTCTTT
v_call: TRBV5-1; clone_size: few; j_call: TRBJ1-1; d_call: TRBD1; cdr3_aa: CASSPRDSTNTEAFF; cdr3_nt: TGCGCCAGCAGCCCGCGGGACAGCACAAACACTGAAGCTTTCTTT
v_call: TRBV12-3/TRBV12-4; clone_size: NA; j_call: TRBJ2-2; d_call: TRBD2; cdr3_aa: CASSLAGGDTGELFF; cdr3_nt: TGTGCCAGCAGTCTAGCGGGAGGCGACACCGGGGAGCTGTTTTTT
v_call: TRBV7-8; clone_size: NA; j_call: TRBJ1-5; d_call: NA; cdr3_aa: CASGQGGNQPQQF; cdr3_nt: TGTGCCAGCGGGCAAGGAGGCAATCAGCCCCAGCAGTTT
v_call: TRBV6-1; clone_size: NA; j_call: TRBJ2-7; d_call: TRBD1; cdr3_aa: CASTRDRAIEQYF; cdr3_nt: TGTGCCAGCACTCGGGACAGGGCGATCGAGCAGTACTTC
v_call: TRBV6-5; clone_size: many; j_call: TRBJ2-2; d_call: NA; cdr3_aa: CASSFIPTDYTGELFF; cdr3_nt: TGTGCCAGCAGTTTCATCCCCACAGATTACACCGGGGAGCTGTTTTTT
v_call: TRBV6-5; clone_size: many; j_call: TRBJ2-7; d_call: TRBD2; cdr3_aa: CASSYGEGYEQYF; cdr3_nt: TGTGCCAGCAGTTACGGGGAGGGCTACGAGCAGTACTTC
v_call: TRBV4-1; clone_size: few; j_call: TRBJ2-7; d_call: NA; cdr3_aa: CASSHSDSYEQYF; cdr3_nt: TGCGCCAGCAGCCACTCAGACTCCTACGAGCAGTACTTC
v_call: TRBV6-1; clone_size: many; j_call: TRBJ2-5; d_call: TRBD1; cdr3_aa: CASSADRGGETQYF; cdr3_nt: TGTGCCAGCAGTGCGGACAGGGGAGGGGAGACCCAGTACTTC
v_call: TRBV4-1; clone_size: NA; j_call: TRBJ1-1; d_call: NA; cdr3_aa: CASSQGGLSGVFMTEAFF; cdr3_nt: TGCGCCAGCAGCCAAGGAGGGTTATCAGGGGTATTCATGACTGAAGCTTTCTTT
v_call: TRBV28; clone_size: NA; j_call: TRBJ2-7; d_call: TRBD2; cdr3_aa: CASSHPGLRTYEQYF; cdr3_nt: TGTGCCAGCAGTCACCCGGGACTACGAACCTACGAGCAGTACTTC
v_call: TRBV12-3/TRBV12-4; clone_size: many; j_call: TRBJ2-1; d_call: TRBD2; cdr3_aa: CASSGAGGRDEQFF; cdr3_nt: TGTGCCAGCAGTGGTGCGGGGGGCCGGGATGAGCAGTTCTTC
v_call: TRBV2; clone_size: many; j_call: TRBJ2-2; d_call: TRBD2; cdr3_aa: CASKVAGFRELFF; cdr3_nt: TGTGCCAGCAAGGTAGCGGGGTTCCGGGAGCTGTTTTTT
v_call: TRBV30; clone_size: many; j_call: TRBJ1-5; d_call: NA; cdr3_aa: CAWSSGRDIQPQHF; cdr3_nt: TGTGCCTGGAGTTCGGGCAGGGACATTCAGCCCCAGCATTTT
v_call: TRBV6-2/TRBV6-3; clone_size: NA; j_call: TRBJ2-7; d_call: NA; cdr3_aa: CASTARPTHEQYF; cdr3_nt: TGTGCCAGCACAGCCCGGCCCACCCACGAGCAGTACTTC
v_call: TRBV4-1; clone_size: few; j_call: TRBJ1-5; d_call: NA; cdr3_aa: CASSQVQGQPQHF; cdr3_nt: TGCGCCAGCAGCCAAGTCCAGGGTCAGCCCCAGCATTTT
v_call: TRBV4-1; clone_size: few; j_call: TRBJ1-5; d_call: TRBD1; cdr3_aa: CASSQDTLVRDRDHNQPQHF; cdr3_nt: TGCGCCAGCAGCCAAGACACACTAGTCCGGGACAGGGACCACAATCAGCCCCAGCATTTT
v_call: TRBV12-3/TRBV12-4; clone_size: many; j_call: TRBJ2-7; d_call: TRBD2; cdr3_aa: CASSLAASGGNEQYF; cdr3_nt: TGTGCCAGCAGTTTAGCAGCTAGCGGGGGGAACGAGCAGTACTTC
v_call: TRBV7-2; clone_size: NA; j_call: TRBJ2-7; d_call: TRBD2; cdr3_aa: CASSLASGRAYEQYF; cdr3_nt: TGTGCCAGCAGCTTAGCTAGCGGGAGGGCCTACGAGCAGTACTTC
v_call: TRBV7-2; clone_size: many; j_call: TRBJ2-7; d_call: TRBD1; cdr3_aa: CASSLARFSGQTKLYEQYF; cdr3_nt: TGTGCCAGCAGCTTAGCGCGGTTTTCGGGACAGACGAAACTCTACGAGCAGTACTTC
v_call: TRBV5-1; clone_size: few; j_call: TRBJ2-2; d_call: NA; cdr3_aa: CASSLAGDYTGELFF; cdr3_nt: TGCGCCAGCAGCTTGGCCGGGGATTACACCGGGGAGCTGTTTTTT
v_call: TRBV18; clone_size: NA; j_call: TRBJ1-3; d_call: NA; cdr3_aa: CASSPSGAPGNTIYF; cdr3_nt: TGTGCCAGCTCACCGTCGGGGGCCCCTGGAAACACCATATATTTT
v_call: TRBV20-1; clone_size: many; j_call: TRBJ2-7; d_call: NA; cdr3_aa: CSARDRRSPYEQYF; cdr3_nt: TGCAGTGCTAGAGATCGGCGGAGCCCCTACGAGCAGTACTTC
v_call: TRBV12-3/TRBV12-4; clone_size: many; j_call: TRBJ1-2; d_call: TRBD1; cdr3_aa: CASSEGAYGYTF; cdr3_nt: TGTGCCAGCAGTGAGGGGGCCTATGGCTACACCTTC
v_call: TRBV12-5; clone_size: many; j_call: TRBJ2-7; d_call: NA; cdr3_aa: CASGLFTRVPGEQYF; cdr3_nt: TGTGCTAGTGGTTTGTTTACAAGGGTACCGGGCGAGCAGTACTTC
v_call: TRBV29-1; clone_size: many; j_call: TRBJ1-1; d_call: NA; cdr3_aa: CSVEKQGLNTEAFF; cdr3_nt: TGCAGCGTTGAGAAACAGGGTTTGAACACTGAAGCTTTCTTT
v_call: TRBV5-1; clone_size: NA; j_call: TRBJ1-2; d_call: NA; cdr3_aa: CASSLDGSTSNYGYTF; cdr3_nt: TGCGCCAGCAGCTTGGACGGAAGCACTTCTAACTATGGCTACACCTTC
v_call: TRBV6-1; clone_size: many; j_call: TRBJ1-5; d_call: NA; cdr3_aa: CASSPLGALDNQPQHF; cdr3_nt: TGTGCCAGCAGCCCACTGGGGGCGCTAGACAATCAGCCCCAGCATTTT
v_call: TRBV2; clone_size: many; j_call: TRBJ2-5; d_call: NA; cdr3_aa: CASGDGYQETQYF; cdr3_nt: TGTGCCAGCGGTGATGGGTACCAAGAGACCCAGTACTTC
v_call: TRBV2; clone_size: NA; j_call: TRBJ1-4; d_call: NA; cdr3_aa: CASSADEKLFF; cdr3_nt: TGTGCCAGCAGTGCCGACGAAAAACTGTTTTTT
v_call: TRBV7-9; clone_size: NA; j_call: TRBJ1-1; d_call: NA; cdr3_aa: CASSLHSGDTKAFF; cdr3_nt: TGTGCCAGCAGCTTACATTCGGGGGACACTAAAGCTTTCTTT
v_call: TRBV11-1; clone_size: NA; j_call: TRBJ1-1; d_call: TRBD1; cdr3_aa: CASSLPMDRGHPNTEAFF; cdr3_nt: TGTGCCAGCAGTCTCCCCATGGACAGGGGACATCCGAACACTGAAGCTTTCTTT
v_call: TRBV20-1; clone_size: NA; j_call: TRBJ2-7; d_call: TRBD2; cdr3_aa: CSAELADSYEQYF; cdr3_nt: TGCAGTGCCGAACTAGCGGACTCCTACGAGCAGTACTTC
v_call: TRBV20-1; clone_size: few; j_call: TRBJ1-2; d_call: TRBD1; cdr3_aa: CSARVGTGGGGYTF; cdr3_nt: TGCAGTGCTAGAGTCGGGACAGGGGGAGGTGGCTACACCTTC
v_call: TRBV6-2/TRBV6-3; clone_size: NA; j_call: TRBJ1-5; d_call: NA; cdr3_aa: CASSSDRYQPQHF; cdr3_nt: TGTGCCAGCAGTAGTGACAGGTATCAGCCCCAGCATTTT
v_call: TRBV5-8; clone_size: many; j_call: TRBJ2-7; d_call: NA; cdr3_aa: CASSPAVLYEQYF; cdr3_nt: TGTGCCAGCAGCCCCGCTGTGCTCTACGAGCAGTACTTC
v_call: TRBV28; clone_size: many; j_call: TRBJ2-5; d_call: TRBD1; cdr3_aa: CASSTQGAGETQYF; cdr3_nt: TGTGCCAGCAGTACCCAGGGGGCGGGGGAGACCCAGTACTTC
v_call: TRBV28; clone_size: many; j_call: TRBJ2-5; d_call: NA; cdr3_aa: CASSLTGRLETQYF; cdr3_nt: TGTGCCAGCAGTTTAACGGGGAGATTGGAGACCCAGTACTTC
v_call: TRBV29-1; clone_size: NA; j_call: TRBJ1-1; d_call: NA; cdr3_aa: CSVSGQNTEAFF; cdr3_nt: TGCAGCGTTTCCGGACAGAACACTGAAGCTTTCTTT
v_call: TRBV24-1; clone_size: many; j_call: TRBJ2-5; d_call: NA; cdr3_aa: CATSDATVQETQYF; cdr3_nt: TGTGCCACCAGTGATGCGACAGTCCAAGAGACCCAGTACTTC
v_call: TRBV3-1; clone_size: NA; j_call: TRBJ1-3; d_call: NA; cdr3_aa: CASSPSGGAGNTIYF; cdr3_nt: TGTGCCAGCAGCCCTAGCGGGGGAGCTGGAAACACCATATATTTT
v_call: TRBV30; clone_size: many; j_call: TRBJ1-2; d_call: NA; cdr3_aa: CAWTGRGPGGYTF; cdr3_nt: TGTGCCTGGACCGGAAGGGGCCCTGGAGGCTACACCTTC
v_call: TRBV4-1; clone_size: NA; j_call: TRBJ2-7; d_call: NA; cdr3_aa: CASSQGDGASYEQYF; cdr3_nt: TGCGCCAGCAGCCAGGGGGACGGGGCCTCCTACGAGCAGTACTTC
v_call: TRBV6-1; clone_size: many; j_call: TRBJ1-5; d_call: TRBD1; cdr3_aa: CASNLGTGGLPQHF; cdr3_nt: TGTGCCAGCAACCTCGGGACAGGGGGCCTACCCCAGCATTTT